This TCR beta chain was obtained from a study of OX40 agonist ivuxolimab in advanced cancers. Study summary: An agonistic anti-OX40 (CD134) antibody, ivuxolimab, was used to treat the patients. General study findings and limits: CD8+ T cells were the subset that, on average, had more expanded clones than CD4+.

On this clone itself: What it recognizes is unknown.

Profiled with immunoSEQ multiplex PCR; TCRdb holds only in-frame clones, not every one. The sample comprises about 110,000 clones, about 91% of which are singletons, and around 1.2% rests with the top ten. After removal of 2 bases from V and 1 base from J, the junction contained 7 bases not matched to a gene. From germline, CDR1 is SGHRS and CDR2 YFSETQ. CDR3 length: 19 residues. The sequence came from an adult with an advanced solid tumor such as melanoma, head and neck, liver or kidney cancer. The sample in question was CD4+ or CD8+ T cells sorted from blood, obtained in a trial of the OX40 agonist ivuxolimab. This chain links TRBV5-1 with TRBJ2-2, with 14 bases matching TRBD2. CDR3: CASSLDPGTSGGNTGELFF. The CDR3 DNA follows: TGCGCCAGCAGCTTAGATCCCGGGACTAGCGGGGGGAACACCGGGGAGCTGTTTTTT.